This entry lists 11 T cell receptor beta chains sequenced from one sample in a study of cytomegalovirus exposure and HLA in healthy donors. It was with 60 Vbeta and 13 Jbeta primers that the PCR ran. Assay used: immunoSEQ multiplex PCR; TCRdb lists only in-frame clones, some missing. The table has about 200,000 clones, about 81% seen once. Sequenced: PBMCs. The source of these receptors is a woman in her forties or fifties in good health and CMV-seropositive.

This clone was recorded once. The rearrangement links TRBV10-3 to TRBJ1-1; maybe TRBD1 (6 bases). Germline assignment: CDR1 ENHRY and CDR2 SYGVKD. The CDR3 has 13 residues. V lost 8 bases to trimming and J lost 1 base, with 11 bases between them. This chain's CDR3 is CAIATGQNTEAFF. The CDR3 nucleotides are TGTGCCATCGCCACAGGGCAGAACACTGAAGCTTTCTTT.

In its sample, this clone was seen once. The J gene is TRBJ1-1, the V gene TRBV5-1; possible D gene TRBD1, 5 bases. The CDR3 spans 16 residues. The ends were cut back, 7 bases at V and 0 bases at J, with 19 bases in the middle. The germline V gene encodes CDR1 SGHRS and CDR2 YFSETQ. CDR3 amino acids: CASGPGGAGLNTEAFF. The CDR3 DNA follows: TGCGCCAGCGGACCCGGTGGGGCGGGACTGAACACTGAAGCTTTCTTT.

For the CDR3, the DNA is TGTGCCAGCAGCTTGGACCTCCCCGCGGCTAATGAAAAACTGTTTTTT. It is translated as CASSLDLPAANEKLFF. This chain connects TRBV5-5 to TRBJ1-4; D remains unclear. There are 16 residues in the CDR3. V gave up 0 bases and J gave up 3 bases, with 12 bases separating them. The germline V gene encodes CDR1 SGHKS and CDR2 YYEKEE (reference sequence).

The rearrangement links TRBV29-1 to TRBJ2-3, with TRBD1 identical over 7 bases. The V and J ends lost 7 bases and 1 base, in that order; junction bases with no gene match: 8. CDR1 is SQVTM and CDR2 is ANQGSEA in the germline V gene. CDR3 length: 14 residues. The CDR3 sequence: CSARRQGGTDTQYF. The CDR3 DNA reads as TGCAGCGCTCGCAGACAGGGAGGCACAGATACGCAGTATTTT.

This clone was observed once. The chain has TRBV5-4 and TRBJ1-1; 7 bases align to TRBD1. The V gene end was trimmed by 4 bases and the J gene end by 2 bases; junction bases not matched to a gene: 5. Germline values: CDR1 SGHNT, CDR2 YYREEE (reference sequence). The CDR3 spans 14 residues. The CDR3 spells CASSLRGRNTEAFF. The DNA for the CDR3 is TGTGCCAGCAGCCTCAGGGGGAGAAACACTGAAGCTTTCTTT.

V is TRBV15 and J is TRBJ2-3; D unresolved. The CDR3 sequence is 13 residues long. CDR1 is LNHNV and CDR2 is YYDKDF in the germline V gene (reference sequence). V was pared by 3 bases and J by 0 bases, with 4 bases between. CDR3 sequence: CATSSLSTDTQYF. As DNA, the CDR3 is TGTGCCACCAGCAGTCTCAGCACAGATACGCAGTATTTT. The variable domain in full, completed from reference TRBV15 and TRBJ2-3, reads DAMVIQNPRYQVTQFGKPVTLSCSQTLNHNVMYWYQQKSSQAPKLLFHYYDKDFNNEADTPDNFQSRRPNTSFCFLDIRSPGLGDTAMYLCATSSLSTDTQYFGPGTRLTVL.

The genes are TRBV29-1 and TRBJ2-3, with 11 bases that match TRBD1. In germline, CDR1 is SQVTM, CDR2 ANQGSEA. This CDR3 is 16 amino acids long. Trimming cost V 1 base and J 1 base; bases outside gene matches: 4. In DNA, the CDR3 is TGCAGCGTTGAAGGAGGACAGGGGGCGGGCACAGATACGCAGTATTTT. It is translated as CSVEGGQGAGTDTQYF.

A few counts support this clone. The genes are TRBV19 and TRBJ2-2; 7 bases agree with TRBD1. Germline CDR1 is LNHDA and CDR2 is SQIVND (reference sequence). The J segment lost 0 bases and the V segment lost 6 bases, leaving 1 base of the junction unmatched. This CDR3 region has 14 residues. The DNA of the CDR3 is TGTGCCAGTAGGGGACAGACGAACACCGGGGAGCTGTTTTTT. This codes for CASRGQTNTGELFF.

V gene TRBV29-1 combines with J gene TRBJ2-1; TRBD2 is a possible D gene (6 bases). Per the germline V gene, CDR1 is SQVTM and CDR2 is ANQGSEA. The CDR3 runs to 11 residues. Trimming removed 8 bases at V and 14 bases at J, with 19 bases between. The chain's CDR3 is CSQRSAGWEFF. In nucleotides, the CDR3 is TGCAGCCAAAGGTCGGCGGGGTGGGAGTTCTTC.

This clone was seen once. The rearrangement joins TRBV5-1 to TRBJ2-4; 11 bases are shared with TRBD2. The CDR3 spans 15 residues. CDR1 and CDR2 (germline): SGHRS, YFSETQ. V lost 4 bases to trimming and J lost 6 bases; unmatched junction nucleotides: 6. The CDR3 DNA is TGCGCCAGCAGCGGCGGAACTAGCGGGAGAAACATTCAGTACTTC. It translates to CASSGGTSGRNIQYF. The variable domain in full, completed from reference TRBV5-1 and TRBJ2-4, reads KAGVTQTPRYLIKTRGQQVTLSCSPISGHRSVSWYQQTPGQGLQFLFEYFSETQRNKGNFPGRFSGRQFSNSRSEMNVSTLELGDSALYLCASSGGTSGRNIQYFGAGTRLSVL.

This clone was seen a single time. J is TRBJ1-1 and V is TRBV11-2; D is ambiguous. V lost 3 bases, J lost 2 bases, and 4 bases lay in between. In germline, CDR1 is SGHAT, CDR2 FQNNGV. CDR3 size: 12 residues. The CDR3 sequence is CASSFLNTEAFF. Here the CDR3 DNA reads TGTGCCAGCAGCTTTCTTAACACTGAAGCTTTCTTT.